The source of this T cell receptor beta chain is a study of radiotherapy plus CTLA-4 blockade in lung cancer. This table comes from immunoSEQ multiplex PCR, and its TCRdb copy is limited to in-frame clones, with some not included. Found here are about 46,000 clones, 77% of them singletons; the top ten hold approximately 2.5%. The length of the CDR3 is 15 residues. CDR1 is SGHTA and CDR2 is FQGNSA in the germline V gene. V lost 6 bases and J 1 base, leaving 13 bases between the germline ends. Findings of the study overall: An expansion of tumor-derived TCR clones occurred in blood after radiotherapy plus ipilimumab.

Notes on this clone: Its antigen is unknown.

This chain links TRBV7-2 with TRBJ2-4; a possible D gene is TRBD1 (6 bases). The TCR comes from a human donor with non-small cell lung cancer whose response to radiotherapy plus ipilimumab could not be evaluated. The material was peripheral blood, obtained from a patient treated with radiotherapy plus ipilimumab. DNA of the CDR3: TGTGCCAGCAGTCCTACAGGGTCGGCCAAAAACATTCAGTACTTC. Translated: CASSPTGSAKNIQYF.